This TCR beta chain was documented in a study of cytomegalovirus exposure and HLA in healthy donors (dated by TCRdb to the late 2010s). Study-wide context: According to a later analysis, one platform produced both the 110 or so validation repertoires and the 720 or so repertoires of the first cohort. A separate validation cohort of about 110 different subjects was used in addition to the roughly 720-subject first cohort. The study combined high-throughput TCR immunosequencing, statistical association of individual TCRs with disease status, and machine learning to predict cytomegalovirus infection status. The study aimed to test whether cataloging public T cell receptors could reveal signatures of past pathogen exposure. Findings and caveats that apply to the study as a whole: The authors suggested that the approach could potentially be extended to other disease states and immunological phenotypes. The classifier was reported to diagnose cytomegalovirus status with high specificity and sensitivity in both the original cohort and the validation cohort. A later analysis had no HLA typing for the validation cohort, so co-occurrence there was scored across all 120 or so repertoires. A total of roughly 160 TCR beta chains were listed by the study as associated with cytomegalovirus. Of the cluster scores, about 94% were above 0 in a later analysis, which found that TCRs clustered in the first cohort also tended to co-occur in the 120 or so validation repertoires. Most TCR sequences were seen in very few donors, while some public TCRs were found in many individuals. A few of the identified cytomegalovirus-associated TCR beta chains were confirmed in vitro to be specific for cytomegalovirus antigens.

Donors formed part of the validation cohort, which comprised over a hundred subjects and was distinct from the first cohort of fewer than 750 subjects. This clone came up a few times. It lacks a known antigen. Within one base of it there is no much larger clone, and no base qualities were kept. Germline trimming amounts to 5 bases on V and 7 bases on J, with 6 as the count of junction bases outside the gene matches. The germline V gene (reference sequence) gives CDR1 as SGHAT and CDR2 as FQDESV. From cysteine to phenylalanine, the CDR3 is 15 amino acids long. The sequence is cut down to CDR3 DNA, 45 bases in frame from base 1. To prepare the library, the immunoSEQ multiplex PCR assay was applied. The study's own analysis went as follows. A statistical classification framework was built for diagnosing cytomegalovirus status from the catalog of TCR beta chain sequences. As stored in TCRdb, this immuneACCESS dataset retains in-frame rearrangements with V and J assigned. A fraction of the clones does not appear; measured against another copy, unresolved V genes explain less than half of the discrepancy, and the remainder lacks a known reason. Clonal size and the V and J genes are those of that table, whereas D and trimming came from the DNA. The sample table contains 230,000 or so clones; only one count was recorded for around 90% of them. The ten top clones hold about 2.7% of the sample.

This clonotype was obtained from a woman between 18 and 29 years old in good health and CMV-seronegative. Specimen: PBMCs. The chain was built from TRBV11-1 and TRBJ2-2; 11 central bases correspond to TRBD2. The DNA sequence is given as TGTGCCAGCAGCCCTAGCGGGAGGCGCGGCGGGGAGCTGTTTTTT. Its amino acids are CASSPSGRRGGELFF.